These 14 T cell receptor beta chains were all obtained from the same sample, sequenced in a study of T cell responses to AZD1222 COVID-19 vaccine. Using immunoSEQ multiplex PCR, the repertoire was profiled, and TCRdb retains in-frame clones only, with some absent. The sample yields fewer than 150,000 clones, more than 75% seen once. The specimen comprised peripheral blood, sampled 28 days after the second AZD1222 dose. Every receptor here comes from an adult who received the AZD1222 COVID-19 vaccine.

The rearrangement links TRBV7-3 to TRBJ2-5; D may be TRBD2 (5 bases). The V gene lost 0 bases and the J gene lost 0 bases, with 5 bases spanning the gap. The V gene's germline CDR1 is SGHTA and CDR2 FQGTGA. This CDR3 has 14 residues. The CDR3 DNA sequence: TGTGCCAGCAGCTTAACTAGCGACCAAGAGACCCAGTACTTC. The encoded protein is CASSLTSDQETQYF.

This chain uses TRBV7-9 with TRBJ1-5; tentatively, D is TRBD1 (5 bases). The CDR3 is 14 amino acids. Germline assignment: CDR1 SEHNR and CDR2 FQNEAQ (reference sequence). V dropped 7 bases and J dropped 7 bases, with 17 bases sitting between them. The CDR3 loop reads CASTAGEVGQPQHF. CDR3 nucleotide sequence: TGTGCCAGCACCGCGGGGGAAGTAGGCCAGCCCCAGCATTTT.

This chain uses TRBV14 with TRBJ2-5; TRBD2 might be the D (5 bases). The germline V and J ends were trimmed by 3 bases and 2 bases, with 10 bases remaining between them. The CDR3 is made up of 14 amino acids. Germline CDR1 is SGHDN and CDR2 is FVKESK. The CDR3 region is CASSQRGLQETQYF. The DNA of the CDR3 is TGTGCCAGCAGCCAGCGAGGGCTACAAGAGACCCAGTACTTC.

This sequence joins TRBV5-1 and TRBJ1-6, with unresolved D. V was clipped by 0 bases and J by 6 bases, with 10 bases between them. Germline V gene sequence: CDR1 SGHRS, CDR2 YFSETQ. This CDR3 contains 15 residues. The CDR3 loop is CASSLAGVFNSPLHF. The CDR3 coding sequence is TGCGCCAGCAGCTTGGCCGGCGTTTTTAATTCACCCCTCCACTTT.

This clone has only one observation. This chain uses TRBV7-2 with TRBJ2-7; possible D gene TRBD1, 6 bases. V lost 3 bases and J 4 bases, leaving 10 bases between the germline ends. CDR1 and CDR2 (germline): SGHTA, FQGNSA. The CDR3 loop spans 13 amino acids. The CDR3 is CASSLGARYEQYF. The DNA for the CDR3 is TGTGCCAGCAGCTTGGGGGCGCGGTACGAGCAGTACTTC.

This chain uses TRBV4-1 with TRBJ2-5; D is ambiguous. Germline lookup yields CDR1 MGHRA and CDR2 YSYEKL. The CDR3 runs to 11 residues. The V gene lost 4 bases and the J gene lost 3 bases, with 3 bases spanning the gap. CDR3 coding DNA: TGCGCCAGCAGCCTGGAAGAGACCCAGTACTTC. Encoded protein: CASSLEETQYF.

The rearrangement links TRBV7-2 to TRBJ2-1; 7 bases agree with TRBD2. Germline CDR1 reads SGHTA; CDR2 reads FQGNSA. CDR3 length: 15 amino acids. Losses at the gene ends were 2 bases for V and 5 bases for J; bases not matched to a gene: 6. CDR3 sequence: CASSLRLAFDNEQFF. The CDR3 nucleotides are TGTGCCAGCAGCTTACGACTAGCTTTCGACAATGAGCAGTTCTTC.

The CDR3 loop reads CASSPRTGVNTEAFF. The CDR3, as DNA: TGTGCCAGCTCACCCCGGACAGGGGTAAACACTGAAGCTTTCTTT. The chain couples TRBV18 to TRBJ1-1; the match to TRBD1 covers 9 bases. Germline CDR1 is KGHSH and CDR2 is LQKENI. This CDR3 comprises 15 residues. J lost 2 bases, V lost 3 bases, and 4 bases had no gene match.

The V and J genes are TRBV19 and TRBJ1-2; D remains unclear. The germline CDR1 and CDR2 sequences are LNHDA and SQIVND (reference sequence). V was shortened by 3 bases and J by 4 bases, with 6 bases between the two germline ends. The CDR3 has 12 residues. The CDR3 DNA reads as TGTGCCAGTAGTATCCCTGGCTATGGCTACACCTTC. It specifies CASSIPGYGYTF.

This clone was picked up one time. CDR3 DNA sequence: TGTGCCAGCAGTGAATATTCGGGGGCGGGACAGCCCCAGCATTTT. Amino acid sequence: CASSEYSGAGQPQHF. The J gene is TRBJ1-5, the V gene TRBV25-1, with D perhaps TRBD1 (6 bases). Trimming stripped 0 bases from V and 7 bases from J, with 13 bases between. The germline CDR1 and CDR2 sequences are MGHDK and SYGVNS. The CDR3 is made up of 15 amino acids.

The chain recombines TRBV4-3 with TRBJ2-7; a possible D gene is TRBD2 (7 bases). Germline CDR1 LGHNA, CDR2 YSLEER. The CDR3 runs 15 residues. The V gene lost 1 base and the J gene lost 7 bases, with 17 bases spanning the gap. The CDR3 is CASSQVVQGGTEQYF. As DNA, the CDR3 is TGCGCCAGCAGCCAAGTGGTACAGGGAGGGACGGAGCAGTACTTC.

The V call is TRBV28, the J call TRBJ2-3; 7 nucleotides line up with TRBD2. From germline, CDR1 is MDHEN and CDR2 SYDVKM. Trimming at V came to 4 bases and at J to 0 bases, leaving 7 bases not matched to a gene. The CDR3 covers 16 residues. CDR3 nucleotide sequence: TGTGCCAGCAGTTCCCCGTATAGCGGGAGCACAGATACGCAGTATTTT. Protein product: CASSSPYSGSTDTQYF.

This chain links TRBV7-9 with TRBJ2-7; TRBD2 aligns across 9 bases. This CDR3 is 14 amino acids long. Trimming cost V 4 bases and J 2 bases; bases outside gene matches: 3. Germline V lookup: CDR1 SEHNR, CDR2 FQNEAQ (reference sequence). CDR3 bases: TGTGCCAGCAGCTCAACTAGCGGGCCCTACGAGCAGTACTTC. Protein product: CASSSTSGPYEQYF.

This sequence joins TRBV14 and TRBJ2-7; possible D gene TRBD1, 5 bases. With 6 bases removed from V and 7 bases from J, the gap between germline ends came to 19 bases. CDR3 length: 14 amino acids. CDR1 is SGHDN and CDR2 is FVKESK in the germline V gene. DNA of the CDR3: TGTGCCAGCAGTCAGGACACGACCGTGGTGGAGCAGTACTTC. Its protein is CASSQDTTVVEQYF.